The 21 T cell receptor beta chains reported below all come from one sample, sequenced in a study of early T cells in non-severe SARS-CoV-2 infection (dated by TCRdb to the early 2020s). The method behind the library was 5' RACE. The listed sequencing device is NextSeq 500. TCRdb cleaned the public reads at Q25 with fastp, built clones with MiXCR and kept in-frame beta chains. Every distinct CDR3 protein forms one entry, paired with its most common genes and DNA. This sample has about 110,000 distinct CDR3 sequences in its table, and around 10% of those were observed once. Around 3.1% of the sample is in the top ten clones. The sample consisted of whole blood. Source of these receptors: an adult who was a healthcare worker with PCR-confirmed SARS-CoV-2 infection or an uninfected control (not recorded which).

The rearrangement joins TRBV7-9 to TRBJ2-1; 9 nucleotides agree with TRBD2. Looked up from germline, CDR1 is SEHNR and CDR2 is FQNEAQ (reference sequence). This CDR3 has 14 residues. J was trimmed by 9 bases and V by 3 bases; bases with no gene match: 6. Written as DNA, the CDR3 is TGTGCCAGCAGCTTTTCCGGGACTAGCACTGAGCAGTTCTTC. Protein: CASSFSGTSTEQFF.

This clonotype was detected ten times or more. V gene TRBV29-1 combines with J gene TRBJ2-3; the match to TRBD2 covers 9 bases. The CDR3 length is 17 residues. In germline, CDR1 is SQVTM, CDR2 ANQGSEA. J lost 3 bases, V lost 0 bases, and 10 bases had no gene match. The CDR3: CSVEDNQRGVGTDTQYF. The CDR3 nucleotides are TGCAGCGTTGAAGATAACCAGCGGGGGGTAGGGACAGATACGCAGTATTTT.

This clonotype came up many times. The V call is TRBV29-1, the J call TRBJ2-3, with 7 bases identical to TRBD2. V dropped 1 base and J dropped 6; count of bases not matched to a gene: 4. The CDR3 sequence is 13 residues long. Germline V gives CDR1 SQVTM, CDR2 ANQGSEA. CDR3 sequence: CSVEVGGPDTQYF. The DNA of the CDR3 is TGCAGCGTTGAAGTGGGAGGGCCGGATACGCAGTATTTT.

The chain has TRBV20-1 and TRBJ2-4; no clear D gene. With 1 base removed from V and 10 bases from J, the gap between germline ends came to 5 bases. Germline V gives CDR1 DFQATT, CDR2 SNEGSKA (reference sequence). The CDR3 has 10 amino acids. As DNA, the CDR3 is TGCAGTGCTAGAGTCGAAATTCAGTACTTC. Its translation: CSARVEIQYF.

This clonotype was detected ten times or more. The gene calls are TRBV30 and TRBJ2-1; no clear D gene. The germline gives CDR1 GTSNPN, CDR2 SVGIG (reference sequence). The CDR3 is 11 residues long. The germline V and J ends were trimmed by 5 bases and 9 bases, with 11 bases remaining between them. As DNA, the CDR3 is TGTGCCTGGTCTAAACTAATTGAGCAGTTCTTC. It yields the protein CAWSKLIEQFF.

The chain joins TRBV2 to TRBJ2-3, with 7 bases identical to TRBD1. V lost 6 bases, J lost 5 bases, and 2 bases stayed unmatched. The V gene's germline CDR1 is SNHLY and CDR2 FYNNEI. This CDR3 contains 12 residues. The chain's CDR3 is CASRYRGDTQYF. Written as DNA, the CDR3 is TGTGCCAGCAGATACAGGGGAGATACGCAGTATTTT.

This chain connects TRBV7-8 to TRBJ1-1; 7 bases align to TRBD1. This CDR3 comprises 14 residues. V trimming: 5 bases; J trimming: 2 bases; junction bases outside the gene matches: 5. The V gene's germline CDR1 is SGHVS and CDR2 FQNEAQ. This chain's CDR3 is CASSDRDSNTEAFF. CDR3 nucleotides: TGTGCCAGCAGCGACAGGGATTCCAACACTGAAGCTTTCTTT.

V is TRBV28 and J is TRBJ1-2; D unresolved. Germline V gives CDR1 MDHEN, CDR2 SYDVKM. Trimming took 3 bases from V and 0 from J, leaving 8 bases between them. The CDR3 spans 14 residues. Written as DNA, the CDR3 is TGTGCCAGCAGTTTCCCGGGATCTAACTATGGCTACACCTTC. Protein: CASSFPGSNYGYTF.

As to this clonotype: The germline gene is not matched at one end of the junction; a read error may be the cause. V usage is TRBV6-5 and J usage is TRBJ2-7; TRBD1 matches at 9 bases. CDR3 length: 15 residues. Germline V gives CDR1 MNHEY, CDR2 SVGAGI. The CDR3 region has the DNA TGTGCCAGCAGACGGACAGGGGAAAGCTCCTACGACCAGTACTTC. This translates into CASRRTGESSYDQYF.

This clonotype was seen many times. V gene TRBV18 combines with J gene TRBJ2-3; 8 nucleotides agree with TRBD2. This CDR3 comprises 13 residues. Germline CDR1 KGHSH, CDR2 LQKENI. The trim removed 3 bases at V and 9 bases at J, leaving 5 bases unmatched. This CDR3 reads CASSPGLDDTQYF. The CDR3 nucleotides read TGTGCCAGCTCACCGGGACTAGACGACACGCAGTATTTT. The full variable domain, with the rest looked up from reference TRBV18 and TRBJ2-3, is NAGVMQNPRHLVRRRGQEARLRCSPMKGHSHVYWYRQLPEEGLKFMVYLQKENIIDESGMPKERFSAEFPKEGPSILRIQQVVRGDSAAYFCASSPGLDDTQYFGPGTRLTVL.

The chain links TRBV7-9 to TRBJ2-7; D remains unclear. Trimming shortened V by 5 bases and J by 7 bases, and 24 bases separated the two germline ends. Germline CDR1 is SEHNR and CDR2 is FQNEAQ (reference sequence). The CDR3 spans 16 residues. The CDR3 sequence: CASSPQNSLGFREQYF. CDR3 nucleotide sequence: TGTGCCAGCAGCCCCCAGAACTCCCTCGGATTTAGGGAGCAGTACTTC.

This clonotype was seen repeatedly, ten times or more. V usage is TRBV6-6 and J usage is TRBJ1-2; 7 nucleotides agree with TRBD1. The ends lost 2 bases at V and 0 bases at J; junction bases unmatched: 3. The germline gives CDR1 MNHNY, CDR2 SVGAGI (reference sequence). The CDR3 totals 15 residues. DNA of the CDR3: TGTGCCAGCAGTTACCAACAGGGGCCTAACTATGGCTACACCTTC. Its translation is CASSYQQGPNYGYTF.

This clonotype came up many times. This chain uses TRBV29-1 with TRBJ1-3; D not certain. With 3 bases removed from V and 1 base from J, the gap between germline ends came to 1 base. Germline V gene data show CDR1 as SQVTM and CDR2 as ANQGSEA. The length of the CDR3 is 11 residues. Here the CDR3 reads CSVESGNTIYF. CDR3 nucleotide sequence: TGCAGCGTTGAGTCTGGAAACACCATATATTTT.

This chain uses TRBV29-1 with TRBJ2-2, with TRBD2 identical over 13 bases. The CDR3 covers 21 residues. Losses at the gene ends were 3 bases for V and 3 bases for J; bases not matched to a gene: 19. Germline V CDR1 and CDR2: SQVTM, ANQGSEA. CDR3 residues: CSVDTGTGTVTSGRYTGELFF. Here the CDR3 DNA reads TGCAGCGTTGATACCGGGACAGGGACGGTGACTAGCGGGAGGTACACCGGGGAGCTGTTTTTT.

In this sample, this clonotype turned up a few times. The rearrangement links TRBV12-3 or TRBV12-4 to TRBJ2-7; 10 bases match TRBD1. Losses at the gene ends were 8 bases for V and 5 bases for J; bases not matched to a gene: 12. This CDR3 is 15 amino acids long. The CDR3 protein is CASASARDRGHEQYF. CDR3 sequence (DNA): TGTGCCAGCGCCTCAGCCCGGGACAGGGGACACGAGCAGTACTTC.

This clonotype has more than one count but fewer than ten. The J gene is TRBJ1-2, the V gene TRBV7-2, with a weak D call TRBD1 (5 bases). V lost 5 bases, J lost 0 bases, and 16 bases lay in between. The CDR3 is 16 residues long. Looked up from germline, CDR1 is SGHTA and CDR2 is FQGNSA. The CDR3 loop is CASSRGAKEANYGYTF. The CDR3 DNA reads TGTGCCAGCAGCCGGGGCGCGAAGGAGGCTAACTATGGCTACACCTTC.

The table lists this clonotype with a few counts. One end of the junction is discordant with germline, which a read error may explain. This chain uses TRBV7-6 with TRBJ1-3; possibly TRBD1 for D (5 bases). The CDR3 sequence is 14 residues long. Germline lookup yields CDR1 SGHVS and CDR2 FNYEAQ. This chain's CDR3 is CASSLVQGGNTIYF. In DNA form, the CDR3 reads TGTGCCAGCAGTTTAGTTCAGGGCGGAAACACCATATATTTT.

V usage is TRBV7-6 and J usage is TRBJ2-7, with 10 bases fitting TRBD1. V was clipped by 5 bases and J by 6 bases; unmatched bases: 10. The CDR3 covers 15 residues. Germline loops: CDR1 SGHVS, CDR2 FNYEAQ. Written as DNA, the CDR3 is TGTGCCAGCAGCCCTGGGACAGGGGTTCTAGGCGAGCAGTACTTC. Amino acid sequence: CASSPGTGVLGEQYF.

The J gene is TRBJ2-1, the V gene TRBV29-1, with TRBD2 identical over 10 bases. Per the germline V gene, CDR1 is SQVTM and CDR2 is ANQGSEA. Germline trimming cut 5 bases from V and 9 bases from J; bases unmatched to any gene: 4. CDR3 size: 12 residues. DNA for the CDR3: TGCAGCGTTACTAGCGGGGCGGGTGAGCAGTTCTTC. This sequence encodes CSVTSGAGEQFF.

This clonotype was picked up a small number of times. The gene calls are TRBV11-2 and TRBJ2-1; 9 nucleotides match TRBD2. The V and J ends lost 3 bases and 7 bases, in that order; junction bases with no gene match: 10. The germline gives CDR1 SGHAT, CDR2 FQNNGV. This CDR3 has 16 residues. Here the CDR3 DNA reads TGTGCCAGCAGCTTCACCGGGACTAGCTTCTTTAATGAGCAGTTCTTC. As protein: CASSFTGTSFFNEQFF.

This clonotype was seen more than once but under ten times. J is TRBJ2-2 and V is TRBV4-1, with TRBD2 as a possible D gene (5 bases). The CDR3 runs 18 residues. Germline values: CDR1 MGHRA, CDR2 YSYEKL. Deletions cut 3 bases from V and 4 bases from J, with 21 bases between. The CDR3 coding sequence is TGCGCCAGCAGCCAGAAAACGTTAGCGCTCGTCGGCACCGGGGAGCTGTTTTTT. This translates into CASSQKTLALVGTGELFF.